Described below is a single TCR beta chain sequence and its context. The data derive from a study of tumour-infiltrating T cells in Burkitt lymphoma. Study background: Repertoire clonality predicted overall and progression-free survival.

The method was immunoSEQ multiplex PCR; TCRdb's version includes in-frame clones alone and lacks a portion of them. Among some 7,800 clones listed, about 69% were seen once. Sequencing was done on a sample of tumor tissue. The TCR sequence derives from a human donor with diffuse large B-cell lymphoma.

The CDR3 DNA is TGTGCCAGTAGTATCGATACGGACTATGGCTACACCTTC. This translates into CASSIDTDYGYTF. The genes are TRBV19 and TRBJ1-2; D remains unclear. V lost 3 bases to trimming and J lost 3 bases, with 8 bases between them. The CDR3 length is 13 residues. Germline V gene lookup returns CDR1 LNHDA and CDR2 SQIVND (reference sequence). The full variable domain, completed using reference TRBV19 and TRBJ1-2, is DGGITQSPKYLFRKEGQNVTLSCEQNLNHDAMYWYRQDPGQGLRLIYYSQIVNDFQKGDIAEGYSVSREKKESFPLTVTSAQKNPTAFYLCASSIDTDYGYTFGSGTRLTVV.